This T cell receptor beta chain is drawn from a study of blood T cell repertoires in COVID-19. Study-wide context: Material from acute and convalescent COVID-19 was sourced from the United States, Italy and Spain. T cells, B-cell-depleted T cells, or PBMCs supplied cDNA or gDNA.

Under the authors' procedure: It was from reference gene primer amplification that nucleated cell counts were estimated. The protocol was immunoSEQ multiplex PCR, while the TCRdb copy is restricted to in-frame clones and leaves out a portion. The D gene and trimming were derived from the DNA, and the V and J assignments and clone size from that table. The sample shows fewer than 200,000 clones, roughly 78% of them seen only once. Germline CDR1 reads LNHDA; CDR2 reads SQIVND (reference sequence). The CDR3 extends over 17 amino acids. With 6 bases removed from V and 4 bases from J, the gap between germline ends came to 24 bases.

This receptor was identified in a man aged 65-85 years with active or convalescent COVID-19. Sequencing was done on a sample of peripheral blood. This chain links TRBV19 with TRBJ1-1; weak D call: TRBD1 (6 bases). CDR3 residues: CASSITGARGPSTEAFF. Here the CDR3 DNA reads TGTGCCAGTAGCATTACGGGGGCGCGGGGGCCCTCCACTGAAGCTTTCTTT.